This T cell receptor (beta chain) originates from a study of blood T cell repertoires in COVID-19. Study summary: Whether acute or convalescent, the COVID-19 samples came from the United States, Italy and Spain. In each case, the material was cDNA or gDNA derived from T cells, B-cell-depleted T cells, or PBMCs.

The authors' processing: Using reference gene primer amplification, nucleated cell counts were estimated. Only in-frame clones appear in the TCRdb table, and some are missing; sequencing was by immunoSEQ multiplex PCR. V and J calls and clone size are copied from that table; D and trimming were computed from the DNA. The data contain about 200,000 clones, around three quarters of them seen just once; the ten biggest clones take up around 6%. Germline CDR1 is MNHNS and CDR2 is SASEGT. This CDR3 comprises 17 residues. The V end lost 3 bases, the J end lost 0 bases, and 15 bases lay between the germline ends.

The sequence came from a woman aged 65 to 85 with acute or convalescent COVID-19. Sequenced input: peripheral blood. The rearrangement links TRBV6-1 to TRBJ1-5; D perhaps matches TRBD1 (6 bases). The CDR3: CASSDPTGTGSNQPQHF. CDR3 nucleotides: TGTGCCAGCAGTGACCCTACAGGGACGGGTAGCAATCAGCCCCAGCATTTT.